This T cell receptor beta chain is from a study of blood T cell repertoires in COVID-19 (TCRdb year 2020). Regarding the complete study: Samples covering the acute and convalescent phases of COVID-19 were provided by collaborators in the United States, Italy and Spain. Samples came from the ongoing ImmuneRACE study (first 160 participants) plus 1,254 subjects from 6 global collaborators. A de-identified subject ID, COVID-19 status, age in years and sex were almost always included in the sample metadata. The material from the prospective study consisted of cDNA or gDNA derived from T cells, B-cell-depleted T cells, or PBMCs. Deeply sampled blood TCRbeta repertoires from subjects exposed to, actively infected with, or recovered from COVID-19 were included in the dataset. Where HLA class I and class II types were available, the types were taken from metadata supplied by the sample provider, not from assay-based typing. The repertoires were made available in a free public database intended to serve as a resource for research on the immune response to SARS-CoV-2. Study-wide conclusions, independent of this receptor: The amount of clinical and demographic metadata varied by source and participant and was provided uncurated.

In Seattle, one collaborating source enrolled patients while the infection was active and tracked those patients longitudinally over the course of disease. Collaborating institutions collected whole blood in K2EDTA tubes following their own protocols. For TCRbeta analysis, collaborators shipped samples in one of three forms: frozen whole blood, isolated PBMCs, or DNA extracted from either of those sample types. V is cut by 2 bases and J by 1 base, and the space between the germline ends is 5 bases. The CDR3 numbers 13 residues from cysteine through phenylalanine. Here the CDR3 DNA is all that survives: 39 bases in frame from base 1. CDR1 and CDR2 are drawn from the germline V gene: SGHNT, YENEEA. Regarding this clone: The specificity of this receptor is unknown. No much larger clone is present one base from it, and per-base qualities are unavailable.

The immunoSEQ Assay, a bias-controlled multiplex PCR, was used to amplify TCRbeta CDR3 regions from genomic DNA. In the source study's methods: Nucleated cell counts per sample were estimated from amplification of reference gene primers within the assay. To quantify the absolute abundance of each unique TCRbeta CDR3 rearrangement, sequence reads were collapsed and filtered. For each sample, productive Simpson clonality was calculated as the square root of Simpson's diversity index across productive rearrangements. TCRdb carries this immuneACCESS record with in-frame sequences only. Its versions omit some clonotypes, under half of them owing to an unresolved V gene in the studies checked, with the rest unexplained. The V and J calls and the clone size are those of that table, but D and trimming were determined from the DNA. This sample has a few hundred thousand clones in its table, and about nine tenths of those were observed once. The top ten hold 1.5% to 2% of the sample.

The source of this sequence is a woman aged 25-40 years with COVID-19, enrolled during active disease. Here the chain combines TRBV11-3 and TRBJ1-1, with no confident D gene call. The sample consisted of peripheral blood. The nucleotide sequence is TGTGCCAGCAGCTTAATGGCGAACACTGAAGCTTTCTTT. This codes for CASSLMANTEAFF.